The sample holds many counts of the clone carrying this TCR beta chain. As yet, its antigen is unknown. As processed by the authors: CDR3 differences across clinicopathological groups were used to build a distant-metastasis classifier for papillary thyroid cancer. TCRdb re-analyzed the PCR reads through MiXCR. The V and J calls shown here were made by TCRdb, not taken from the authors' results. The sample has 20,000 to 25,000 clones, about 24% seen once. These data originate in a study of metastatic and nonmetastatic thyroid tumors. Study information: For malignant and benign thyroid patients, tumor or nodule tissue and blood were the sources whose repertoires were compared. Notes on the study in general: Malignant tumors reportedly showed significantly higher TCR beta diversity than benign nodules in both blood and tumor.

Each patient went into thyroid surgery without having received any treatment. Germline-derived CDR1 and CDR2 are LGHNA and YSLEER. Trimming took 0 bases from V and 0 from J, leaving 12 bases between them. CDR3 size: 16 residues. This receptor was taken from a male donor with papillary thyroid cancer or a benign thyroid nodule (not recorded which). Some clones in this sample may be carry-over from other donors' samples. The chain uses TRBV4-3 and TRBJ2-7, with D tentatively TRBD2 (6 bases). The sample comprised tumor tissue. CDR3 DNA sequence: TGCGCCAGCAGCCAAGATCGGGGACTTTACTCCTACGAGCAGTACTTC. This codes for CASSQDRGLYSYEQYF.